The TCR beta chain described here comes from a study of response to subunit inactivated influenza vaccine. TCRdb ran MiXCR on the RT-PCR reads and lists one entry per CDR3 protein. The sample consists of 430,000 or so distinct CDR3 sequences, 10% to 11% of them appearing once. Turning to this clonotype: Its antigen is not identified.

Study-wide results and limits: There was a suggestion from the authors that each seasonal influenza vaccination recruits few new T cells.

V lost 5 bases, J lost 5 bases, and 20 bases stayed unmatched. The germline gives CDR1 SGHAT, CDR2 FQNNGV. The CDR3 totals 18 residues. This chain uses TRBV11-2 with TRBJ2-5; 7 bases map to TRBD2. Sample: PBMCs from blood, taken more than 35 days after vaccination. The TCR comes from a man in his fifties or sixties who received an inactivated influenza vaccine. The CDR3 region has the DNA TGTGCCAGCAGCCACCAATTGGCTAGCGGCCCTACCGCGGAGACCCAGTACTTC. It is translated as CASSHQLASGPTAETQYF.